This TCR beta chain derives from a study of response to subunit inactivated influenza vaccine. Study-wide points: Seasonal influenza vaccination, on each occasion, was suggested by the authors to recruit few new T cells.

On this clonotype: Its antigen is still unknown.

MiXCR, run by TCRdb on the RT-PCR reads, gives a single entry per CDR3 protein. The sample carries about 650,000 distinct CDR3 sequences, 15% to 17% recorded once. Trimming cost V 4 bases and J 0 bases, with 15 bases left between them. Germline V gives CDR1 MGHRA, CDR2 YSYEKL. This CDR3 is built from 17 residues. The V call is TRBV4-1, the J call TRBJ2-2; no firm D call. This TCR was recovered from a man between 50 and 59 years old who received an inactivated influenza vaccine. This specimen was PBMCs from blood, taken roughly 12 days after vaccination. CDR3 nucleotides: TGCGCCAGCAGCCGAGCAAACCCGCCATCGAACACCGGGGAGCTGTTTTTT. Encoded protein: CASSRANPPSNTGELFF.